This entry describes one T cell receptor (beta chain). Its antigen is unknown. This sample was taken from a study of T-cell reconstitution after alpha-beta-depleted transplantation in children. Study observations and caveats: Counts and diversity of T cells one year after transplant came mostly from newly produced T cells. Reportedly, alpha-beta T cells present about two months post-transplant originated from several hundred expanded clones of graft origin.

V lost 3 bases to trimming and J lost 2 bases, with 18 bases between them. This CDR3 is 17 amino acids long. Unique molecular identifiers were used to barcode this TCRbeta library. TCRdb re-called the PCR reads through MiXCR, storing one row per CDR3 protein. The sample lists about 240,000 distinct CDR3 sequences, about 25% seen once, with 2.6% in the top ten. The chain links TRBV12-3 or TRBV12-4 to TRBJ2-3; no definite D call. The specimen comprised PBMCs, sampled before TCRalphabeta/CD19-depleted stem cell transplant. This TCR was sampled from a girl aged 2-9 years with Fanconi anemia, due to receive a stem cell transplant. CDR3 loop: CASSFGPMRRHTDTQYF. The CDR3 DNA follows: TGTGCCAGCAGTTTTGGGCCAATGAGGCGCCACACAGATACGCAGTATTTT.